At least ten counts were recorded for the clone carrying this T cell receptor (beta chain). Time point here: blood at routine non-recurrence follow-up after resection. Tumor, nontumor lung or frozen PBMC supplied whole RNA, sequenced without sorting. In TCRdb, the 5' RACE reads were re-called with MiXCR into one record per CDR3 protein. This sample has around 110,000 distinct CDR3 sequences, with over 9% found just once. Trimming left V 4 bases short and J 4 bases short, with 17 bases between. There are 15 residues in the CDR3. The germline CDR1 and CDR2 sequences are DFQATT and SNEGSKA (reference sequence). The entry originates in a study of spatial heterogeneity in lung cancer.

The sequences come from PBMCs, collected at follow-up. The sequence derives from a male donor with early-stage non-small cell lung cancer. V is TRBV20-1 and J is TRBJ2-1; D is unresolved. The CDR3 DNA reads TGCAGTGCTATTTCCGGTTCCGCATCGTACAATGAGCAGTTCTTC. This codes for CSAISGSASYNEQFF.